Below are 17 T cell receptor beta chains sequenced from a single sample in a study of memory CD4+ T cells and cytomegalovirus serostatus. The sort gate was single viable CD3+CD4+CD8-CD45RO+ cells for memory CD4+ T cells. TCRdb keeps only in-frame clones here, not all; method: immunoSEQ multiplex PCR. Of about 56,000 clones listed, roughly 82% are singletons. Sequencing was performed on memory CD4+ T cells from blood. These receptors were collected from an adult in good health and CMV-seronegative.

The rearrangement joins TRBV5-4 to TRBJ2-5; D ambiguous. Germline assignment: CDR1 SGHNT and CDR2 YYREEE (reference sequence). The CDR3 totals 14 residues. V was clipped by 2 bases and J by 1 base, with 9 bases between them. CDR3 in DNA: TGTGCCAGCAGCTTAGGGCAGAGCCAAGAGACCCAGTACTTC. Encoded protein: CASSLGQSQETQYF.

Only a few counts were recorded for this clone. The rearrangement uses TRBV4-3 and TRBJ2-2; TRBD2 aligns across 9 bases. The germline V gene has CDR1 LGHNA and CDR2 YSLEER. The CDR3 extends over 18 amino acids. The junction had 9 bases not matched to a gene; V was cut back by 4 bases and J by 0 bases. The CDR3 region has the DNA TGCGCCAGCAGCCCGCGTGGTAGCGGGGGATCGAACACCGGGGAGCTGTTTTTT. It encodes CASSPRGSGGSNTGELFF.

This clone was recorded once. The gene calls are TRBV10-2 and TRBJ2-2; D not resolved. Trimming removed 0 bases at V and 6 bases at J, with 5 bases between. Germline V gene data show CDR1 as WSHSY and CDR2 as SAAADI. This CDR3 has 13 residues. The CDR3 spells CASSESSAGELFF. CDR3 in DNA: TGCGCCAGCAGTGAGTCTTCCGCCGGGGAGCTGTTTTTT.

This chain uses TRBV7-8 with TRBJ1-1, with a weak D call TRBD1 (6 bases). The V end lost 5 bases, the J end lost 5 bases, and 21 bases lay between the germline ends. Germline-derived CDR1 and CDR2 are SGHVS and FQNEAQ. The CDR3 is 16 residues long. For the CDR3, the DNA is TGTGCCAGCAGCCCGATAGAGACCAGGGGTAGGACTGAAGCTTTCTTT. This codes for CASSPIETRGRTEAFF.

This chain uses TRBV9 with TRBJ2-1, with a weak D call TRBD1 (5 bases). CDR3 length: 14 residues. In germline, CDR1 is SGDLS, CDR2 YYNGEE. Trimming removed 1 base from V and 8 bases from J, with 13 bases in between. In DNA form, the CDR3 reads TGTGCCAGCAGCGTAAAGGGTTTAGGGGATGAGCAGTTCTTC. As protein: CASSVKGLGDEQFF.

J is TRBJ1-1 and V is TRBV5-6, with 7 bases aligning to TRBD1. The CDR3 loop spans 13 amino acids. V lost 6 bases, J lost 9 bases, and 11 bases stayed unmatched. From germline, CDR1 is SGHDT and CDR2 YYEEEE. CDR3 loop: CASNLRQGGKAFF. CDR3 nucleotides: TGTGCCAGCAACCTCCGACAGGGAGGCAAAGCTTTCTTT. Full variable domain (outside the CDR3, taken from reference TRBV5-6 and TRBJ1-1): DAGVTQSPTHLIKTRGQQVTLRCSPKSGHDTVSWYQQALGQGPQFIFQYYEEEERQRGNFPDRFSGHQFPNYSSELNVNALLLGDSALYLCASNLRQGGKAFFGQGTRLTVV.

As to this clone: At the DNA level, this CDR3 is encoded by other sequences in the same sample as well. The rearrangement uses TRBV28 and TRBJ1-1; D is perhaps TRBD1 (6 bases). The CDR3 extends over 13 amino acids. Looked up from germline, CDR1 is MDHEN and CDR2 is SYDVKM. V was cut by 7 bases and J by 1 base, with 10 bases left in between. As DNA, the CDR3 is TGTGCCAGCAACGGGGGCCCGAACACTGAAGCTTTCTTT. Amino acids: CASNGGPNTEAFF.

The chain has TRBV6-5 and TRBJ2-7, with D possibly TRBD1 on 6 matching bases. Trimming pared 5 bases from V and 3 bases from J, leaving 14 bases between. This CDR3 region has 14 residues. Germline values: CDR1 MNHEY, CDR2 SVGAGI. The CDR3 reads CASSPDRTSYEQYF. For the CDR3, the DNA is TGTGCCAGCAGTCCCGACAGGACCAGCTACGAGCAGTACTTC.

The V gene is TRBV29-1, the J gene TRBJ1-3; the D gene is possibly TRBD1 (6 bases). CDR1 and CDR2 from the germline V gene are SQVTM and ANQGSEA. Trimming cost V 7 bases and J 4 bases, with 20 bases left between them. This CDR3 is built from 15 residues. The CDR3 sequence: CSARLGQGNGNTIYF. CDR3 DNA: TGCAGCGCAAGGCTGGGGCAGGGGAACGGAAACACCATATATTTT.

As for this clone: The sample carries other DNA sequences with the same CDR3. The J gene is TRBJ2-5, the V gene TRBV5-1; D is ambiguous. The V end lost 0 bases, the J end lost 5 bases, and 2 bases lay between the germline ends. Germline values: CDR1 SGHRS, CDR2 YFSETQ. The CDR3 spans 11 residues. The CDR3 here is CASSLEETQYF. The CDR3 DNA follows: TGCGCCAGCAGCTTGGAGGAGACCCAGTACTTC.

V gene TRBV5-4 combines with J gene TRBJ1-1; no clear D gene. In germline, CDR1 is SGHNT, CDR2 YYREEE (reference sequence). The CDR3 spans 13 residues. Trimming stripped 5 bases from V and 10 bases from J, with 18 bases between. For the CDR3, the DNA is TGTGCCAGCAGTCCCGGACCGCCGGAGGTAGCTTTCTTT. As protein: CASSPGPPEVAFF.

This clone was observed a handful of times. This rearrangement joins TRBV7-2 to TRBJ2-6; 7 nucleotides agree with TRBD1. The CDR3 is 17 amino acids. Unmatched junction bases numbered 11, after V lost 5 bases and J lost 4 bases. In germline, CDR1 is SGHTA, CDR2 FQGNSA. CDR3 residues: CASSEDRDRTGANVLTF. For the CDR3, the DNA is TGTGCCAGCAGCGAAGACAGGGACCGGACCGGGGCCAACGTCCTGACTTTC. Full variable domain (outside the CDR3, taken from reference TRBV7-2 and TRBJ2-6): GAGVSQSPSNKVTEKGKDVELRCDPISGHTALYWYRQSLGQGLEFLIYFQGNSAPDKSGLPSDRFSAERTGGSVSTLTIQRTQQEDSAVYLCASSEDRDRTGANVLTFGAGSRLTVL.

This clone was seen a single time. V usage is TRBV11-2 and J usage is TRBJ2-3, with D uncertain. Germline CDR1 SGHAT, CDR2 FQNNGV. CDR3 length equals 14 residues. Deletions cut 1 base from V and 2 bases from J, with 7 bases between. CDR3 amino acids: CASSLGLYTDTQYF. The CDR3 coding sequence is TGTGCCAGCAGCTTAGGACTCTACACAGATACGCAGTATTTT. The complete variable domain, with remaining parts taken from reference TRBV11-2 and TRBJ2-3, reads EAGVAQSPRYKIIEKRQSVAFWCNPISGHATLYWYQQILGQGPKLLIQFQNNGVVDDSQLPKDRFSAERLKGVDSTLKIQPAKLEDSAVYLCASSLGLYTDTQYFGPGTRLTVL.

V gene TRBV4-1 combines with J gene TRBJ1-3; D possibly corresponds to TRBD1 (6 bases). Germline V gene data show CDR1 as MGHRA and CDR2 as YSYEKL. The CDR3 extends over 15 amino acids. Trimming stripped 1 base from V and 0 bases from J, with 7 bases between. CDR3 sequence reads: CASSQAGASGNTIYF. The CDR3, as DNA: TGCGCCAGCAGCCAAGCAGGGGCCTCTGGAAACACCATATATTTT.

Relative to its sample, this clone is medium-sized. V and J are TRBV30 and TRBJ1-3; TRBD1 matches at 9 bases. The CDR3 is 16 amino acids. Germline V gene sequence: CDR1 GTSNPN, CDR2 SVGIG (reference sequence). V gave up 0 bases and J gave up 6 bases; unmatched junction bases: 9. In DNA form, the CDR3 reads TGTGCCTGGAGTGTAACCCGGACAGGGGTGGAAAACACCATATATTTT. Translation gives CAWSVTRTGVENTIYF. The full variable domain, with the rest looked up from reference TRBV30 and TRBJ1-3, is SQTIHQWPATLVQPVGSPLSLECTVEGTSNPNLYWYRQAAGRGLQLLFYSVGIGQISSEVPQNLSASRPQDRQFILSSKKLLLSDSGFYLCAWSVTRTGVENTIYFGEGSWLTVV.

V gene TRBV11-2 combines with J gene TRBJ1-5; D is possibly TRBD1 (5 bases). V dropped 1 base and J dropped 4 bases, with 14 bases sitting between them. Looked up from germline, CDR1 is SGHAT and CDR2 is FQNNGV. CDR3 length equals 16 residues. The CDR3 loop is CASSLGGEPRNQPQHF. The CDR3 DNA is TGTGCCAGCAGCTTAGGGGGGGAGCCGAGGAATCAGCCCCAGCATTTT.

This rearrangement joins TRBV5-1 to TRBJ1-4, with D tentatively TRBD1 (6 bases). The CDR3 consists of 16 residues. The germline gives CDR1 SGHRS, CDR2 YFSETQ. V was shortened by 1 base and J by 4 bases, with 14 bases between the two germline ends. The CDR3 here is CASSLQQRTVNEKLFF. The CDR3 DNA is TGCGCCAGCAGCTTGCAGCAGCGGACAGTTAATGAAAAACTGTTTTTT.